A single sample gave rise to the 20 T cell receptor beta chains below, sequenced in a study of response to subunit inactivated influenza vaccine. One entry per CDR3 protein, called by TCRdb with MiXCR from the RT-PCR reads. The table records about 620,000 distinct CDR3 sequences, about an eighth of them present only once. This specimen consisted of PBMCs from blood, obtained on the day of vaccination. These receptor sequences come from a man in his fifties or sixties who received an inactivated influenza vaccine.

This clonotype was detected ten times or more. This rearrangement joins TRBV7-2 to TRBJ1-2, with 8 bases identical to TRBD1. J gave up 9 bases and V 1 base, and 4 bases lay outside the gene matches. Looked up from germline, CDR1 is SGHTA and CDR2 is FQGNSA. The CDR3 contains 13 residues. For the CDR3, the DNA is TGTGCCAGCAGCTTAGTACAGGGGGGGAGCTACACCTTC. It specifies CASSLVQGGSYTF.

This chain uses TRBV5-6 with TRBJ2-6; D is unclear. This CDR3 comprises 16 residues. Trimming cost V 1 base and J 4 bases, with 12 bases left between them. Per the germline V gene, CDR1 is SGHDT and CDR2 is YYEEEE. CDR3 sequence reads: CASSLSGVAGANVLTF. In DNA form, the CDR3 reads TGTGCCAGCAGCTTGAGTGGAGTAGCCGGGGCCAACGTCCTGACTTTC.

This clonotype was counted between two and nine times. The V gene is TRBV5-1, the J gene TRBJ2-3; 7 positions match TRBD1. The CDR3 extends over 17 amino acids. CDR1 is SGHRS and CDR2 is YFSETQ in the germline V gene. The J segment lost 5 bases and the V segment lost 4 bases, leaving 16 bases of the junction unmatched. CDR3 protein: CASSVGWDRPWGDTQYF. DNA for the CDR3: TGCGCCAGCAGCGTGGGGTGGGACAGACCCTGGGGAGATACGCAGTATTTT.

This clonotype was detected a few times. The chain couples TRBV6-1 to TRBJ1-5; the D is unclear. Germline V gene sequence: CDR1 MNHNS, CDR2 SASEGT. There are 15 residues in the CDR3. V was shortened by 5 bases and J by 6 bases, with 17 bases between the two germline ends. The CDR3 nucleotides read TGTGCCAGCAGTCCCCCCAGACTCCCCGGTCAGCCCCAGCATTTT. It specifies CASSPPRLPGQPQHF.

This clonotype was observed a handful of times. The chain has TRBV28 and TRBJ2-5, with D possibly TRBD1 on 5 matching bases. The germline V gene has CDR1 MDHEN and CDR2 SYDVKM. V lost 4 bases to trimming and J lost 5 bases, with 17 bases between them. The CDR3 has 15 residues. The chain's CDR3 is CASSSRPGRPETQYF. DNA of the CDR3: TGTGCCAGCAGTTCCCGGCCAGGGCGTCCCGAGACCCAGTACTTC. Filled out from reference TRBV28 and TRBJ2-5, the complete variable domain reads DVKVTQSSRYLVKRTGEKVFLECVQDMDHENMFWYRQDPGLGLRLIYFSYDVKMKEKGDIPEGYSVSREKKERFSLILESASTNQTSMYLCASSSRPGRPETQYFGPGTRLLVL.

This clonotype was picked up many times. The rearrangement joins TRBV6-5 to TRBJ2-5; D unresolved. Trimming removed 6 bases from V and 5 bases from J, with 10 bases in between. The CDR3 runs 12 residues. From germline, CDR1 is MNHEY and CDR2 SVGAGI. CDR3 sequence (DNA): TGTGCCAGCAGGAACACGGCCGAGACCCAGTACTTC. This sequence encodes CASRNTAETQYF.

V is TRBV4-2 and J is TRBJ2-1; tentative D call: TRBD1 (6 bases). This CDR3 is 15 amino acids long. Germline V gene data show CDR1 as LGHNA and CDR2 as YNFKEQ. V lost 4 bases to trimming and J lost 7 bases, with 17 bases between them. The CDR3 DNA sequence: TGTGCCAGCAGCCTCGGGCAGGGGAGTAGGAATGAGCAGTTCTTC. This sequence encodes CASSLGQGSRNEQFF.

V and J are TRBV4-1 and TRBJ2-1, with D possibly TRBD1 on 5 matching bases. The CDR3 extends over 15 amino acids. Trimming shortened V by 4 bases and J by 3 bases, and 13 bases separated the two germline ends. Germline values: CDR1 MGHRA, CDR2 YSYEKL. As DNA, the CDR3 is TGCGCCAGCAGCCCCGACAGTGGCTTCTACAATGAGCAGTTCTTC. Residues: CASSPDSGFYNEQFF.

The CDR3 coding sequence is TGTGCCAGCAGCACCAGGACAGGCGAAGGGACAGATACGCAGTATTTT. It codes for CASSTRTGEGTDTQYF. V and J are TRBV9 and TRBJ2-3, with 7 bases fitting TRBD1. CDR3 length: 16 amino acids. Germline CDR1 reads SGDLS; CDR2 reads YYNGEE. Unmatched junction bases numbered 11, after V lost 4 bases and J lost 3 bases.

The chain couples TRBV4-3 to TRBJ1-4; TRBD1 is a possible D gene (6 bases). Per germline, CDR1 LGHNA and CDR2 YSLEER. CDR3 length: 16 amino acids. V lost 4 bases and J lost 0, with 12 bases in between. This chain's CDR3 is CASSLQGGATNEKLFF. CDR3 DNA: TGCGCCAGCAGCCTCCAAGGGGGAGCAACTAATGAAAAACTGTTTTTT.

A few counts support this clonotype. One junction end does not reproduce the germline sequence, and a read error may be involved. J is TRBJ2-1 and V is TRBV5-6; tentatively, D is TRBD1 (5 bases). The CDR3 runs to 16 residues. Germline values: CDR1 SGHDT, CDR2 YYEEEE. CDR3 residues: CASIPPHRVGPDEQLF. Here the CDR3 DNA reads TGTGCCAGCATCCCCCCTCACCGGGTGGGGCCCGATGAGCAGCTCTTC.

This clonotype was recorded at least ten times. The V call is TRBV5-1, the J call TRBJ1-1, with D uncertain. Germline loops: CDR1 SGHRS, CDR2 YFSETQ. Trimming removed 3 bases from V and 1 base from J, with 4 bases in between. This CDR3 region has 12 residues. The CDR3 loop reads CASSSPNTEAFF. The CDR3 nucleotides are TGCGCCAGCAGCTCCCCGAACACTGAAGCTTTCTTT.

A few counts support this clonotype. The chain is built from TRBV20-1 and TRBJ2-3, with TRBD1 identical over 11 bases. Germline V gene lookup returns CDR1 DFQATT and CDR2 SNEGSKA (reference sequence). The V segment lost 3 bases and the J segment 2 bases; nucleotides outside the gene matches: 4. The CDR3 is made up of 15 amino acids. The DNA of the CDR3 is TGCAGTGCTAGGGGGGACAGGGGGGACACAGATACGCAGTATTTT. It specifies CSARGDRGDTDTQYF.

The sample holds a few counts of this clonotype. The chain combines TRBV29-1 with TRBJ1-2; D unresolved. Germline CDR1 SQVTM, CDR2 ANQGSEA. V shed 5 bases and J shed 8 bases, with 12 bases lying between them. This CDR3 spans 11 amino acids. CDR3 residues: CSVRAIGGYTF. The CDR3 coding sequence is TGCAGCGTTCGGGCAATTGGAGGCTACACCTTC. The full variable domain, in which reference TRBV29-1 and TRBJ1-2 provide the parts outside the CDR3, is SAVISQKPSRDICQRGTSLTIQCQVDSQVTMMFWYRQQPGQSLTLIATANQGSEATYESGFVIDKFPISRPNLTFSTLTVSNMSPEDSSIYLCSVRAIGGYTFGSGTRLTVV.

This chain's CDR3 is CASSLALSGAPMTQYF. CDR3 coding DNA: TGTGCCAGCAGTTTAGCGCTTAGCGGGGCCCCTATGACCCAGTACTTC. The J gene is TRBJ2-5, the V gene TRBV12-3 or TRBV12-4; 8 nucleotides match TRBD2. The CDR3 has 16 residues. The J segment lost 7 bases and the V segment lost 0 bases, leaving 10 bases of the junction unmatched.

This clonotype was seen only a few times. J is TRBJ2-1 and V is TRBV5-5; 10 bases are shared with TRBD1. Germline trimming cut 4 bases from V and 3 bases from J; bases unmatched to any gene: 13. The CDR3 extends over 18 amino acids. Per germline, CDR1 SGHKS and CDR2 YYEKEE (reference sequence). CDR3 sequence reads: CASSDLVLGTGDYNEQFF. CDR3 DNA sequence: TGTGCCAGCAGCGACCTGGTCCTAGGGACAGGGGACTACAATGAGCAGTTCTTC.

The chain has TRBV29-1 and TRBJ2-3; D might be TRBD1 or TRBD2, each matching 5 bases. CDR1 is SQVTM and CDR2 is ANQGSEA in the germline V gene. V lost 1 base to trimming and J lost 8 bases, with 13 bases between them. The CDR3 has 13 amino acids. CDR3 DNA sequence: TGCAGCGTTGAAGGCAGGGCTGGGGGTACGCAGTATTTT. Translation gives CSVEGRAGGTQYF.

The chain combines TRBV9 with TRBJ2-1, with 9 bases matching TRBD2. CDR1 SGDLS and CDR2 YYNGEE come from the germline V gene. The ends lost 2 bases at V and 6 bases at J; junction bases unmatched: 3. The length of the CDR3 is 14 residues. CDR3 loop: CASSVLAGANEQFF. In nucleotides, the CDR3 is TGTGCCAGCAGCGTGTTAGCGGGGGCCAATGAGCAGTTCTTC.

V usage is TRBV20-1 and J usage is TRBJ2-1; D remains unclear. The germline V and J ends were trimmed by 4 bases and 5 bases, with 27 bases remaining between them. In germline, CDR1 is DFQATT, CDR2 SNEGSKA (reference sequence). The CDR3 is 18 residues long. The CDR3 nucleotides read TGCAGTGCTATAGAGGTTTTTGGCAGCCGCCCGGCGGACAATGAGCAGTTCTTC. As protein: CSAIEVFGSRPADNEQFF.

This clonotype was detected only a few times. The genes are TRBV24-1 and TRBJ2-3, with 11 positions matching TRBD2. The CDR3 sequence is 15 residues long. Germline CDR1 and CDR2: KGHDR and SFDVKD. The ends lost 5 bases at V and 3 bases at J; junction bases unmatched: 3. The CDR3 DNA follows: TGTGCCACCAGTGCAAGACTAGCGGGAACAGATACGCAGTATTTT. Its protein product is CATSARLAGTDTQYF.